Here is one TCR beta chain with its context. The data derive from a study of blood T cell repertoires in COVID-19. Across the study: Sources were T cells, B-cell-depleted T cells, or PBMCs; the material itself was cDNA or gDNA.

Per the original methods: For nucleated cells, counts were estimated from reference gene primer amplification. TCRdb keeps only in-frame clones here, not all; method: immunoSEQ multiplex PCR. V and J calls and clone size follow that table, whereas D and trimming were derived from the DNA. This table holds more than 60,000 clones, approximately 79% found once. The ends lost 2 bases at V and 3 bases at J; junction bases unmatched: 12. The CDR3 extends over 18 amino acids. CDR1 and CDR2 (germline): MNHEY, SMNVEV (reference sequence). The TCR comes from a human donor with acute or convalescent COVID-19. The donor label of this sample is uncertain. Sequences were obtained from peripheral blood. The rearrangement links TRBV27 to TRBJ2-7; 11 nucleotides match TRBD1. This CDR3 is CASSLRSPGTGGNYEQYF. The CDR3 DNA reads TGTGCCAGCAGTTTACGCTCGCCGGGGACAGGGGGGAACTACGAGCAGTACTTC.